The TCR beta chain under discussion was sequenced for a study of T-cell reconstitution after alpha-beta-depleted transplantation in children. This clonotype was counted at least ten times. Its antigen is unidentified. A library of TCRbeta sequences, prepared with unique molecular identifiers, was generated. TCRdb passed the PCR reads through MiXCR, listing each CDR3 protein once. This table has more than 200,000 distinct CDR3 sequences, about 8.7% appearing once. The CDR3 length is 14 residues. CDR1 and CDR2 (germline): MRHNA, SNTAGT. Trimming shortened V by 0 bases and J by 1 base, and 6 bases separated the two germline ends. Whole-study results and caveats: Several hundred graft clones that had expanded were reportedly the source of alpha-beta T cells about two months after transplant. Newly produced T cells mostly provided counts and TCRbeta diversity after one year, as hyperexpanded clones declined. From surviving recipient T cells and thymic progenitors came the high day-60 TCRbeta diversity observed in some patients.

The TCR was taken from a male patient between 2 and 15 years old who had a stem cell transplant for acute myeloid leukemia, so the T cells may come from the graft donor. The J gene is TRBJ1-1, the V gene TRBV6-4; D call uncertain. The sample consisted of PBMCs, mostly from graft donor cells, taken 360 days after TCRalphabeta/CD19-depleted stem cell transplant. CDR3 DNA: TGTGCCAGCAGTGACTCCGGAGGGAACACTGAAGCTTTCTTT. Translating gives CASSDSGGNTEAFF.